The entry below describes one TCR beta chain. Its target is not known. This sample is part of a study of cytomegalovirus exposure and HLA in healthy donors. Study in general: Tens of millions of unique TCRs from HLA-typed donors made up an early data release.

A multiplex PCR was run with 60 Vbeta primers and 13 Jbeta primers. Using immunoSEQ multiplex PCR, the repertoire was profiled, and TCRdb retains in-frame clones only, with some absent. The sample carries about 140,000 clones, around 80% recorded once. Germline CDR1 SNHLY, CDR2 FYNNEI. Trimming stripped 5 bases from V and 1 base from J, with 13 bases between. CDR3 length: 15 residues. Study-level findings and limits: Among the CMV-associated chains, three were confirmed in vitro as specific for CMV antigens. TCR beta sequences reportedly predicted the HLA-A and HLA-B alleles of most subjects accurately.

The material sequenced was PBMCs. J is TRBJ2-3 and V is TRBV2; weak D call: TRBD1 (6 bases). This clonotype was sampled from a man in his fifties in good health and CMV-seronegative. CDR3 bases: TGTGCCAGCAGTTTGAAACAGGGTGGCACAGATACGCAGTATTTT. Amino acid sequence: CASSLKQGGTDTQYF.